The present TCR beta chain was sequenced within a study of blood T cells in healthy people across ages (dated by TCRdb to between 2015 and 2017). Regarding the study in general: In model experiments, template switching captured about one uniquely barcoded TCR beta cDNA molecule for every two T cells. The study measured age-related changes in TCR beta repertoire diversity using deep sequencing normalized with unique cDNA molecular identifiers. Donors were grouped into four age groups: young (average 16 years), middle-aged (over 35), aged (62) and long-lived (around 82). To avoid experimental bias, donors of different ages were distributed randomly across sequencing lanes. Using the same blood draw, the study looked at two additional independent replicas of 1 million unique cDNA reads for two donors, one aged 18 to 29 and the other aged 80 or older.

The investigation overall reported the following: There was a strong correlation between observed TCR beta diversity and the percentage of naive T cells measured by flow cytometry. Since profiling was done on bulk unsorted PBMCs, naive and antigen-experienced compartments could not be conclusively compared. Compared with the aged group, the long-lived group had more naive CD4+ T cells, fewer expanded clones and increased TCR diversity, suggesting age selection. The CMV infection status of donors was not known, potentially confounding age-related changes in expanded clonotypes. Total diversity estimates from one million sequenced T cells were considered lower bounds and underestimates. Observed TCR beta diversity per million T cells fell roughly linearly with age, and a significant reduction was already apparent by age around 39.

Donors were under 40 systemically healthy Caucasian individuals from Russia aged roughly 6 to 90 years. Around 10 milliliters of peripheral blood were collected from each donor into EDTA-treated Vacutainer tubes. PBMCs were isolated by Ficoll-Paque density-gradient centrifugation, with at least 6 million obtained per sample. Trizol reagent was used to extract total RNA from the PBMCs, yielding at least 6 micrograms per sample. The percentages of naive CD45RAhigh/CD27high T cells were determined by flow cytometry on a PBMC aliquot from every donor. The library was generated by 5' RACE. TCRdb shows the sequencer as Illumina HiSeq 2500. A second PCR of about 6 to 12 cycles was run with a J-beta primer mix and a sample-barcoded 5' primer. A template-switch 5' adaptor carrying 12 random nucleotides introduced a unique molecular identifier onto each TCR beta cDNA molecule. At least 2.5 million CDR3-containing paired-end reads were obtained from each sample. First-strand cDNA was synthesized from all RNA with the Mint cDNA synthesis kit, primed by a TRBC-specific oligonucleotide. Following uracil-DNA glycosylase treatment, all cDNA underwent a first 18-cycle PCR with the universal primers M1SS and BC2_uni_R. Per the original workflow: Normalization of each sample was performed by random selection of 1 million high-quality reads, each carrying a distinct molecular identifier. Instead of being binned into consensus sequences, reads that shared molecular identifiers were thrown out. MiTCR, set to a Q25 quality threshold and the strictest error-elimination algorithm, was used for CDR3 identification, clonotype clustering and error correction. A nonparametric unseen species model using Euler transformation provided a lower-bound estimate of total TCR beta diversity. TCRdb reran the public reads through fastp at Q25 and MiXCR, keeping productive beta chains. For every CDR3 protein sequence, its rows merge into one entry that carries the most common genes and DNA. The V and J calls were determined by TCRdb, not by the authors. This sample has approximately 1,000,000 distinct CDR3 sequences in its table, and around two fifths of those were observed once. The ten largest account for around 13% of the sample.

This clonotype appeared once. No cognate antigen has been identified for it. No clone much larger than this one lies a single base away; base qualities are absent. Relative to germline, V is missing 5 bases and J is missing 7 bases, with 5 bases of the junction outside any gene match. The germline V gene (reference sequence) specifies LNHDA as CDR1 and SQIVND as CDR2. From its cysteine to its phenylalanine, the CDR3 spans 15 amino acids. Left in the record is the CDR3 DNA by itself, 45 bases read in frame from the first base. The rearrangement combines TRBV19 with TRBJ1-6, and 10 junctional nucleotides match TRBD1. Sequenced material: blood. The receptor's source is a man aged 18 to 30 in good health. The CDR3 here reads CASSAGTGENSPLHF. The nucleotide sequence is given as TGTGCCAGTAGTGCCGGGACAGGGGAAAATTCACCCCTCCACTTT.